This T cell receptor (beta chain) was observed in a study of blood T cell repertoires in COVID-19. The length of the CDR3 is 16 residues. The germline V and J ends were trimmed by 0 bases and 2 bases, with 14 bases remaining between them. Per the germline V gene, CDR1 is SGHKS and CDR2 is YYEKEE (reference sequence). Repertoires were generated with immunoSEQ multiplex PCR, while TCRdb's copy carries only in-frame clones and drops some. The sample includes 35,000 to 45,000 clones, 85% to 95% of them seen just once. The sample was peripheral blood. This sequence joins TRBV5-5 and TRBJ2-5, with D perhaps matching TRBD1 (6 bases). The TCR originated in a man aged 50 or older with active COVID-19. CDR3 bases: TGTGCCAGCAGCTTGGCAGGGGTACTCCCTCAAGAGACCCAGTACTTC. Its translation is CASSLAGVLPQETQYF.